The rows below give T cell receptor beta chains drawn from one sample of a study of blood T cell repertoires in COVID-19. The table came from immunoSEQ multiplex PCR; TCRdb's copy has only in-frame clones and leaves some out. The data contain 250,000 or so clones, about 86% of them singletons. The specimen was peripheral blood. The source is an elderly man with acute or convalescent COVID-19. Each CDR3 is given with its conserved first and last residue. A D gene is named only where the DNA matches it firmly. Clone sizes are given selectively: once, few, many, or a class where the clone is expanded.

NA	TRBJ2-3	NA	TRBV18	TGTGCCAGCTCACCAGGACTCCACCCGGAGGGCACAGATACGCAGTATTTT	CASSPGLHPEGTDTQYF
NA	TRBJ1-6	NA	TRBV30	TGTGCCTGGAGCCCCGGGAAGGTTCCCAATTCACCCCTCCACTTT	CAWSPGKVPNSPLHF
many	TRBJ2-2	NA	TRBV4-1	TGCGCCAGCAGGGAAAGGGGCAACACCGGGGAGCTGTTTTTT	CASRERGNTGELFF
NA	TRBJ2-1	TRBD2	TRBV19	TGTGCCAGTAGTCCATCTAGCGGGAGAAACAATGAGCAGTTCTTC	CASSPSSGRNNEQFF
NA	TRBJ1-6	TRBD1	TRBV5-1	TGCGCCAGCAGCCCTCAGGGACAGGGTTATAATTCACCCCTCCACTTT	CASSPQGQGYNSPLHF
NA	TRBJ2-3	NA	TRBV11-2	TGTGCCAGCAGACTATTCCAGGGGACAGATACGCAGTATTTT	CASRLFQGTDTQYF
NA	TRBJ2-2	NA	TRBV4-2	TGTGCCAGCAGCCAAGATCCCCAGGGCGGGGAGCTGTTTTTT	CASSQDPQGGELFF
NA	TRBJ1-5	TRBD1	TRBV2	TGTGCCAGCATGACAGGGATTCGCGATCAGCCCCAGCATTTT	CASMTGIRDQPQHF
NA	TRBJ2-7	NA	TRBV9	TGTGCCAGCACCTCGGAGGCCTTCGGCTACGAGCAGTACTTC	CASTSEAFGYEQYF
NA	TRBJ1-1	TRBD1	TRBV5-1	TGCGCCAGCTACCACGACAGGGCTGGGGGCACTGAAGCTTTCTTT	CASYHDRAGGTEAFF
NA	TRBJ2-1	TRBD2	TRBV6-4	TGTGCCAGCAGTGACACCTACCTAGCGGGAAGCTACAATGAGCAGTTCTTC	CASSDTYLAGSYNEQFF
once	TRBJ1-1	NA	TRBV10-3	TGTGCCATCAGTGAGTCGCGGGGGAGAGGCCTTGAAGCTTTCTTT	CAISESRGRGLEAFF
NA	TRBJ2-6	TRBD2	TRBV5-6	TGTGCCAGCAGCTTAGGACTAGCGGGAGGGACTGGGGCCAACGTCCTGACTTTC	CASSLGLAGGTGANVLTF
NA	TRBJ1-1	TRBD1	TRBV12-3/TRBV12-4	TGTGCCAGCATAAGGGACAGAGGGACTGAAGCTTTCTTT	CASIRDRGTEAFF
NA	TRBJ2-3	NA	TRBV7-3	TGTGCCAGCAGTCCAGGGGAAGTCGGTACGCAGTATTTT	CASSPGEVGTQYF
once	TRBJ2-2	TRBD2	TRBV29-1	TGCAGCGTTGCTATGGGACTAGCGGGAGTTCTTACCGGGGAGCTGTTTTTT	CSVAMGLAGVLTGELFF
NA	TRBJ1-2	TRBD1	TRBV6-1	TGTGCCAGCAGTGAGACCAGGGGGCCGTATGGCTACACCTTC	CASSETRGPYGYTF
NA	TRBJ1-1	TRBD1	TRBV29-1	TGCAGCGTTTCTCTGACAGGGACGAACACTGAAGCTTTCTTT	CSVSLTGTNTEAFF
NA	TRBJ2-7	TRBD2	TRBV5-1	TGCGCCAGCAGCACCCAAGCGGGATCAAGCTCCTACGAGCAGTACTTC	CASSTQAGSSSYEQYF
NA	TRBJ2-7	TRBD1	TRBV5-1	TGCGCCAGCAGCTCCGGGACAGGAGCCTACGAGCAGTACTTC	CASSSGTGAYEQYF
NA	TRBJ2-5	NA	TRBV10-3	TGTGCCATCAGTGATGCTTTAATCCCGGGGACCCAGTACTTC	CAISDALIPGTQYF
NA	TRBJ2-7	TRBD1	TRBV5-1	TGCGCCAGCAGCTCGGGACAGGGGGGGAACGAGCAGTACTTC	CASSSGQGGNEQYF
NA	TRBJ1-1	NA	TRBV6-5	TGTGCCAGTTCCCTTAGCGGACAACCTGAAGCTTTCTTT	CASSLSGQPEAFF
NA	TRBJ1-2	TRBD1	TRBV27	TGTGCCAGCAGTTTATCGGGGGGACAGGGTAGGAACTATGGCTACACCTTC	CASSLSGGQGRNYGYTF
NA	TRBJ1-3	NA	TRBV7-2	TGTGCCAGCAGCTTGTTGCGGGCTGGAAACACCATATATTTT	CASSLLRAGNTIYF
NA	TRBJ2-1	NA	TRBV7-9	TGTGCCAGCAGCGACTGGGACAACCCCTACAATGAGCAGTTCTTC	CASSDWDNPYNEQFF
NA	TRBJ1-2	NA	TRBV18	TGTGCCAGCTCACCACTGGACACCTATGGCTACACCTTC	CASSPLDTYGYTF
NA	TRBJ1-5	NA	TRBV7-9	TGTGCCAGCAGCTCAGAGGTAGTTGGACAGCCCCAGCATTTT	CASSSEVVGQPQHF
once	TRBJ1-4	NA	TRBV18	TGTGCCAGCTCACCATACGACAGCTTATTTAATGAAAAACTGTTTTTT	CASSPYDSLFNEKLFF
NA	TRBJ1-3	NA	TRBV18	TGTGCCAGCTCACCACGCACAGGGAACTCTGGAAACACCATATATTTT	CASSPRTGNSGNTIYF
NA	TRBJ2-4	NA	TRBV6-5	TGTGCCAGCAGCGCCCGCCTGACAGAAAAAAACATTCAGTACTTC	CASSARLTEKNIQYF
NA	TRBJ1-2	TRBD1	TRBV10-3	TGTGCCATCAGTACAGGGGCGACAACCTATGGCTACACCTTC	CAISTGATTYGYTF
NA	TRBJ2-2	NA	TRBV4-1	TGCGCCAGCAGCCAAGATCGAGGGAGGTCGACCGGGGAGCTGTTTTTT	CASSQDRGRSTGELFF
NA	TRBJ1-4	TRBD1	TRBV2	TGTGCCAGCAAGGGGACAGCTAATGAAAAACTGTTTTTT	CASKGTANEKLFF
NA	TRBJ1-2	NA	TRBV28	TGTGCCAGCAGTTTATTCAGTCGCCCCAACTATGGCTACACCTTC	CASSLFSRPNYGYTF
NA	TRBJ1-4	TRBD1	TRBV15	TGTGCCACCAGCAGAGGTGGACAGGGGCGTGAAAAACTGTTTTTT	CATSRGGQGREKLFF
NA	TRBJ2-5	TRBD1	TRBV7-9	TGTGCCAGCAGCCAAGGCCCCCAGGGGGCGCGGGAGACCCAGTACTTC	CASSQGPQGARETQYF
NA	TRBJ2-7	TRBD2	TRBV25-1	TGTGCCAGCAGTGAAAGACTAGCGGGGGGGCGCCGCGAGCAGTACTTC	CASSERLAGGRREQYF
NA	TRBJ1-6	NA	TRBV27	TGTGCCAGCAGTTTCGGGAGGACTGGGTCACCCCTCCACTTT	CASSFGRTGSPLHF
NA	TRBJ2-1	NA	TRBV24-1	TGTGCCACCAGTGGGATTTCGGGGTCCTACAATGAGCAGTTCTTC	CATSGISGSYNEQFF
NA	TRBJ2-2	TRBD2	TRBV19	TGTGCCAGTACCTCTAGCGGGGGGCCCGCCGGGGAGCTGTTTTTT	CASTSSGGPAGELFF
few	TRBJ1-2	NA	TRBV24-1	TGTGCCACCAGTGAAAGGGGCAGCTATGGCTACACCTTC	CATSERGSYGYTF
NA	TRBJ2-3	TRBD2	TRBV11-1	TGTGCCAGCAGCTTAGCGGGGGGGACAGATACGCAGTATTTT	CASSLAGGTDTQYF
NA	TRBJ1-1	TRBD1	TRBV18	TGTGCCAGCTCACCACCGGACAGGGGGGCTGAAGCTTTCTTT	CASSPPDRGAEAFF
once	TRBJ2-4	TRBD1	TRBV7-9	TGTGCCAGCAGCTCTAGGACAGGGGCCATTCAGTACTTC	CASSSRTGAIQYF
NA	TRBJ2-1	NA	TRBV2	TGTGCCAGCAAGTTGACAGACATCCCCAATGAGCAGTTCTTC	CASKLTDIPNEQFF
NA	TRBJ1-5	NA	TRBV19	TGTGCCAGTAGTATGAGGGGGGGAGACGATAGCAATCAGCCCCAGCATTTT	CASSMRGGDDSNQPQHF
NA	TRBJ2-1	TRBD2	TRBV11-3	TGTGCCAGCAGCAGCCCTGGACTAGCGGGGGTTAATGAGCAGTTCTTC	CASSSPGLAGVNEQFF
NA	TRBJ2-4	TRBD2	TRBV9	TGTGCCAGCAGCCCCAACGAGGGACTAGCGGGAGTCTATCACTTC	CASSPNEGLAGVYHF
NA	TRBJ2-3	TRBD2	TRBV28	TGTGCCAGCAGTGACATCGGGACTAGCGGGGTAACGCAGTATTTT	CASSDIGTSGVTQYF
NA	TRBJ2-3	NA	TRBV7-9	TGTGCCAGCAGGTCTGGAGCGGGCACAGATACGCAGTATTTT	CASRSGAGTDTQYF
NA	TRBJ2-7	NA	TRBV6-1	TGTGCCAGCAGCGAAGGACAGTTCTACGAGCAGTACTTC	CASSEGQFYEQYF
NA	TRBJ2-5	NA	TRBV21-1	TGTGCCAGCAGCAGCAGCGGGAGGGGCCAAGAGACCCAGTACTTC	CASSSSGRGQETQYF
NA	TRBJ2-1	TRBD2	TRBV6-1	TGTGCCAGCAGTGAAAGGTTAGCGGGGTACAATGAGCAGTTCTTC	CASSERLAGYNEQFF
NA	TRBJ1-5	TRBD1	TRBV19	TGTGCCAGTAGTATGGCCCGACAGGGGATCGGATATAGCAATCAGCCCCAGCATTTT	CASSMARQGIGYSNQPQHF
NA	TRBJ1-2	NA	TRBV7-2	TGTGCCAGCACTCCCGGGGGGAGAAGCTATGGCTACACCTTC	CASTPGGRSYGYTF
NA	TRBJ2-5	TRBD1	TRBV7-9	TGTGCCAGCAGCGTTGGACAGGGCCCACAAGAGACCCAGTACTTC	CASSVGQGPQETQYF
NA	TRBJ2-7	NA	TRBV7-6	TGTGCCAGCAGCTTAGGCCCGGGGAACCCCTACGAGCAGTACTTC	CASSLGPGNPYEQYF
few	TRBJ1-1	NA	TRBV4-2	TGTGCCAGCAGCCCTGTGACCCGCGGCCTTTTGAACACTGAAGCTTTCTTT	CASSPVTRGLLNTEAFF